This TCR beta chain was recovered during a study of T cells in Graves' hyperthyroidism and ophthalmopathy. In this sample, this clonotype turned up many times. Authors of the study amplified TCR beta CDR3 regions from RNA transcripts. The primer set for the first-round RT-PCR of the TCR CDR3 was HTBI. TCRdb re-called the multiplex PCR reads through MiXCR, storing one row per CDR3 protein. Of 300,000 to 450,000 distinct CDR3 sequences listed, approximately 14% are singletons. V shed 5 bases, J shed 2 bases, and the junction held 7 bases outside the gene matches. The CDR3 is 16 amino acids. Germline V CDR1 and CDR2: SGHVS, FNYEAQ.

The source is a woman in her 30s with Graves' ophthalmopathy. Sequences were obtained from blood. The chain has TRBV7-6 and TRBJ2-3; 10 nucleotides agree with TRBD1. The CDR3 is CASSPRTGGLTDTQYF. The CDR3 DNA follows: TGTGCCAGCAGCCCCCGGACAGGGGGACTCACAGATACGCAGTATTTT.